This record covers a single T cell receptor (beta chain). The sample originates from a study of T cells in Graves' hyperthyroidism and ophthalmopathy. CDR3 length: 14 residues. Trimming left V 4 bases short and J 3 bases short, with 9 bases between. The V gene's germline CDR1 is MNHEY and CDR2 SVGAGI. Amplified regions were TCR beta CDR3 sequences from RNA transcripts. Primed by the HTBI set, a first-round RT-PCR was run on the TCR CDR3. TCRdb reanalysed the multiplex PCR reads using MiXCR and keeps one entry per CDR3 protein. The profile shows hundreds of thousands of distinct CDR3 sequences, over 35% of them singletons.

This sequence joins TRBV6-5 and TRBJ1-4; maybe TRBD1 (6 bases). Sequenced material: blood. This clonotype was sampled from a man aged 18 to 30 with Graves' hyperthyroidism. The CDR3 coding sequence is TGTGCCAGCAGTTGGACAGCCGCTAATGAAAAACTGTTTTTT. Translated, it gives CASSWTAANEKLFF.